In this sample, the clone carrying this T cell receptor beta chain turned up once. This sample stems from a study of blood T cell repertoires in COVID-19. CDR3 size: 14 residues. The germline V gene encodes CDR1 MNHEY and CDR2 SVGEGT. V dropped 5 bases and J dropped 5 bases, with 13 bases sitting between them. Method: immunoSEQ multiplex PCR; TCRdb's copy keeps in-frame clones and lacks some. The data hold 350,000 to 450,000 clones, with around 91% observed a single time. The specimen sequenced was peripheral blood. The receptor was isolated from a woman aged 40 to 50 with COVID-19, enrolled during active disease. The rearrangement uses TRBV6-2 or TRBV6-3 and TRBJ2-1, with a possible D match to TRBD2 (5 bases). The CDR3 protein is CASSGPEVHNEQFF. CDR3 DNA sequence: TGTGCCAGCAGTGGGCCGGAGGTACACAATGAGCAGTTCTTC.